This is a list of T cell receptor beta chains from one sample in a study of cytomegalovirus exposure and HLA in healthy donors. Profiled with immunoSEQ multiplex PCR; TCRdb holds only in-frame clones, not every one. The table records tens of thousands of clones, 85% to 90% of them present only once. Sequenced sample: PBMCs. The receptors here all came from a boy younger than 18 in good health and CMV-seronegative. The CDR3 runs from the conserved cysteine through the conserved F or W. The D gene is left open where the match is weak. Size tells how often a clone was seen (once, few, many) or the class of an expanded clone, and some rows leave it out.

D gene: TRBD1; clone size: few; V gene: TRBV19; CDR3 length: 14; J gene: TRBJ2-3; CDR3 protein: CASTSTGDTDTQYF; CDR3 DNA: TGTGCCAGTACTTCGACAGGGGATACAGATACGCAGTATTTT
D gene: TRBD1; clone size: once; V gene: TRBV2; CDR3 length: 11; J gene: TRBJ2-7; CDR3 protein: CASSPGQGGYF; CDR3 DNA: TGTGCCAGCAGCCCTGGACAGGGGGGGTACTTC
D gene: TRBD1; clone size: NA; V gene: TRBV23-1; CDR3 length: 16; J gene: TRBJ1-6; CDR3 protein: CASPHPRQGEDSPLHF; CDR3 DNA: TGCGCCAGCCCTCATCCCCGACAGGGAGAGGACTCACCCCTCCACTTT
D gene: NA; clone size: NA; V gene: TRBV4-1; CDR3 length: 15; J gene: TRBJ2-7; CDR3 protein: CASSLSTEASYEQYF; CDR3 DNA: TGCGCCAGCAGCCTCAGCACGGAGGCTTCCTACGAGCAGTACTTC
D gene: NA; clone size: once; V gene: TRBV20-1; CDR3 length: 10; J gene: TRBJ1-2; CDR3 protein: CSARTDGYTF; CDR3 DNA: TGCAGTGCTCGTACGGATGGCTACACCTTC
D gene: NA; clone size: NA; V gene: TRBV30; CDR3 length: 13; J gene: TRBJ1-6; CDR3 protein: CAWSVREGSPLHF; CDR3 DNA: TGTGCCTGGAGTGTACGGGAGGGGTCACCCCTCCACTTT
D gene: TRBD1; clone size: NA; V gene: TRBV7-9; CDR3 length: 16; J gene: TRBJ2-3; CDR3 protein: CASSLGTGGITDTQYF; CDR3 DNA: TGTGCCAGCAGCTTAGGGACAGGGGGAATTACAGATACGCAGTATTTT
D gene: NA; clone size: NA; V gene: TRBV5-1; CDR3 length: 17; J gene: TRBJ2-3; CDR3 protein: CASSSRLGHSDADTQYF; CDR3 DNA: TGCGCCAGCAGCTCTAGACTGGGACATTCAGACGCAGATACGCAGTATTTT
D gene: TRBD1; clone size: NA; V gene: TRBV10-1; CDR3 length: 15; J gene: TRBJ2-7; CDR3 protein: CASSEGQIPSYEQYF; CDR3 DNA: TGCGCCAGCAGCGAGGGACAGATCCCTTCCTACGAGCAGTACTTC
D gene: NA; clone size: NA; V gene: TRBV18; CDR3 length: 14; J gene: TRBJ2-7; CDR3 protein: CASSPPSSTYEQYF; CDR3 DNA: TGTGCCAGCTCACCACCGAGCTCAACTTACGAGCAGTACTTC
D gene: NA; clone size: NA; V gene: TRBV29-1; CDR3 length: 12; J gene: TRBJ2-3; CDR3 protein: CSARTGTDTQYF; CDR3 DNA: TGCAGCGCCAGGACAGGCACAGATACGCAGTATTTT
D gene: TRBD2; clone size: NA; V gene: TRBV19; CDR3 length: 15; J gene: TRBJ2-2; CDR3 protein: CASSRTSGNTGELFF; CDR3 DNA: TGTGCCAGTAGTAGGACTAGCGGGAACACCGGGGAGCTGTTTTTT
D gene: NA; clone size: NA; V gene: TRBV10-3; CDR3 length: 18; J gene: TRBJ2-3; CDR3 protein: CAISNYAQGIGKTDTQYF; CDR3 DNA: TGTGCCATCAGTAATTACGCACAGGGAATAGGAAAGACAGATACGCAGTATTTT
D gene: TRBD1; clone size: NA; V gene: TRBV7-8; CDR3 length: 17; J gene: TRBJ2-2; CDR3 protein: CASSLVVGTEDTGELFF; CDR3 DNA: TGTGCCAGCAGCTTAGTTGTCGGGACAGAAGACACCGGGGAGCTGTTTTTT
D gene: TRBD1; clone size: NA; V gene: TRBV6-1; CDR3 length: 15; J gene: TRBJ1-2; CDR3 protein: CASSLQGGVDYGYTF; CDR3 DNA: TGTGCCAGCAGTTTACAGGGGGGAGTTGACTATGGCTACACCTTC
D gene: TRBD2; clone size: NA; V gene: TRBV15; CDR3 length: 15; J gene: TRBJ2-1; CDR3 protein: CATSRDSGLDYEQFF; CDR3 DNA: TGTGCCACCAGCAGAGATTCGGGACTAGACTATGAGCAGTTCTTC
D gene: NA; clone size: NA; V gene: TRBV6-5; CDR3 length: 12; J gene: TRBJ2-2; CDR3 protein: CADPEHTGELFF; CDR3 DNA: TGTGCCGACCCGGAGCACACCGGGGAGCTGTTTTTT
D gene: NA; clone size: few; V gene: TRBV5-1; CDR3 length: 16; J gene: TRBJ2-7; CDR3 protein: CASSLPLTGTSYEQYF; CDR3 DNA: TGCGCCAGCAGCTTGCCACTTACCGGGACTTCCTACGAGCAGTACTTC
D gene: NA; clone size: NA; V gene: TRBV5-8; CDR3 length: 15; J gene: TRBJ1-1; CDR3 protein: CASSTGTIMNTEAFF; CDR3 DNA: TGTGCCAGCAGCACGGGGACAATTATGAACACTGAAGCTTTCTTT
D gene: NA; clone size: NA; V gene: TRBV29-1; CDR3 length: 11; J gene: TRBJ1-1; CDR3 protein: CSVDRNTEAFF; CDR3 DNA: TGCAGCGTTGACCGGAACACTGAAGCTTTCTTT
D gene: TRBD2; clone size: NA; V gene: TRBV6-5; CDR3 length: 15; J gene: TRBJ2-1; CDR3 protein: CASRRAGGRWNEQFF; CDR3 DNA: TGTGCCAGCAGAAGAGCGGGGGGGAGGTGGAATGAGCAGTTCTTC
D gene: NA; clone size: once; V gene: TRBV6-5; CDR3 length: 15; J gene: TRBJ1-5; CDR3 protein: CASSYGAGGNQPQHF; CDR3 DNA: TGTGCCAGCAGTTACGGGGCAGGGGGCAATCAGCCCCAGCATTTT
D gene: NA; clone size: NA; V gene: TRBV9; CDR3 length: 14; J gene: TRBJ1-2; CDR3 protein: CASSTPGHSFGYTF; CDR3 DNA: TGTGCCAGCAGCACCCCGGGACATTCTTTCGGCTACACCTTC
D gene: TRBD1; clone size: once; V gene: TRBV19; CDR3 length: 15; J gene: TRBJ1-2; CDR3 protein: CASSDVGTGIYGYTF; CDR3 DNA: TGTGCCAGTAGTGATGTGGGGACAGGTATCTATGGCTACACCTTC
D gene: TRBD1; clone size: NA; V gene: TRBV19; CDR3 length: 15; J gene: TRBJ1-1; CDR3 protein: CASSAGQGSFGEAFF; CDR3 DNA: TGTGCCAGTAGTGCGGGACAGGGGAGTTTTGGTGAAGCTTTCTTT
D gene: TRBD2; clone size: NA; V gene: TRBV7-2; CDR3 length: 16; J gene: TRBJ2-1; CDR3 protein: CASSLSRGAVYNEQFF; CDR3 DNA: TGTGCCAGCAGCTTATCGCGGGGGGCCGTATACAATGAGCAGTTCTTC
D gene: TRBD1; clone size: few; V gene: TRBV25-1; CDR3 length: 15; J gene: TRBJ2-1; CDR3 protein: CASSETGGPYNEQFF; CDR3 DNA: TGTGCCAGCAGTGAGACAGGGGGCCCCTACAATGAGCAGTTCTTC
D gene: NA; clone size: once; V gene: TRBV4-3; CDR3 length: 13; J gene: TRBJ1-5; CDR3 protein: CASSSDNNQPQHF; CDR3 DNA: TGCGCCAGCAGCTCCGACAACAATCAGCCCCAGCATTTT
D gene: TRBD1; clone size: NA; V gene: TRBV18; CDR3 length: 13; J gene: TRBJ2-7; CDR3 protein: CASSVDRDYEQYF; CDR3 DNA: TGTGCCAGCTCAGTCGACAGGGACTACGAGCAGTACTTC
D gene: TRBD1; clone size: few; V gene: TRBV6-5; CDR3 length: 15; J gene: TRBJ2-4; CDR3 protein: CASSDRGLLKNIQYF; CDR3 DNA: TGTGCCAGCAGCGACAGGGGGCTCCTCAAAAACATTCAGTACTTC
D gene: NA; clone size: NA; V gene: TRBV9; CDR3 length: 16; J gene: TRBJ2-2; CDR3 protein: CASSPRRGSNTGELFF; CDR3 DNA: TGTGCCAGCAGCCCAAGGAGAGGGTCGAACACCGGGGAGCTGTTTTTT
D gene: NA; clone size: few; V gene: TRBV6-5; CDR3 length: 16; J gene: TRBJ1-4; CDR3 protein: CASSSLDEGGNEKLFF; CDR3 DNA: TGTGCCAGCAGTTCCCTGGACGAAGGGGGAAATGAAAAACTGTTTTTT
D gene: NA; clone size: few; V gene: TRBV5-4; CDR3 length: 16; J gene: TRBJ1-6; CDR3 protein: CASSPAESSYNSPLHF; CDR3 DNA: TGTGCCAGCAGCCCGGCGGAAAGCTCCTATAATTCACCCCTCCACTTT
D gene: TRBD1; clone size: NA; V gene: TRBV28; CDR3 length: 11; J gene: TRBJ2-7; CDR3 protein: CASRTGYEQYF; CDR3 DNA: TGTGCCAGCAGGACAGGGTACGAGCAGTACTTC
D gene: TRBD2; clone size: NA; V gene: TRBV9; CDR3 length: 15; J gene: TRBJ2-1; CDR3 protein: CASSVVLAGGNEQFF; CDR3 DNA: TGTGCCAGCAGCGTAGTACTAGCGGGGGGCAATGAGCAGTTCTTC
D gene: NA; clone size: NA; V gene: TRBV6-1; CDR3 length: 16; J gene: TRBJ1-5; CDR3 protein: CASSVRGHDSNQPQHF; CDR3 DNA: TGTGCCAGCAGTGTGAGGGGACACGATAGCAATCAGCCCCAGCATTTT
D gene: TRBD2; clone size: NA; V gene: TRBV4-2; CDR3 length: 16; J gene: TRBJ2-1; CDR3 protein: CASSQNSGEAYNEQFF; CDR3 DNA: TGTGCCAGCAGCCAAAATAGCGGGGAAGCCTACAATGAGCAGTTCTTC
D gene: TRBD1; clone size: few; V gene: TRBV4-3; CDR3 length: 17; J gene: TRBJ1-6; CDR3 protein: CASSQPTPGTGNSPLHF; CDR3 DNA: TGCGCCAGCAGCCAACCGACTCCCGGGACAGGAAATTCACCCCTCCACTTT
D gene: NA; clone size: NA; V gene: TRBV5-6; CDR3 length: 12; J gene: TRBJ2-3; CDR3 protein: CASSTLTDTQYF; CDR3 DNA: TGTGCCAGCAGCACTTTAACAGATACGCAGTATTTT
D gene: TRBD2; clone size: NA; V gene: TRBV19; CDR3 length: 20; J gene: TRBJ2-3; CDR3 protein: CASSTPLVAGGRFGTDTQYF; CDR3 DNA: TGTGCCAGTAGTACCCCGCTTGTAGCGGGGGGCCGTTTCGGCACAGATACGCAGTATTTT
D gene: TRBD1; clone size: NA; V gene: TRBV6-5; CDR3 length: 15; J gene: TRBJ1-5; CDR3 protein: CASRDRTGTRQPQHF; CDR3 DNA: TGTGCCAGCAGGGATAGGACAGGAACGAGGCAGCCCCAGCATTTT
D gene: NA; clone size: NA; V gene: TRBV5-1; CDR3 length: 13; J gene: TRBJ2-7; CDR3 protein: CASSLGGGDEQYF; CDR3 DNA: TGCGCCAGCAGCTTGGGAGGCGGGGACGAGCAGTACTTC
D gene: NA; clone size: NA; V gene: TRBV6-5; CDR3 length: 13; J gene: TRBJ2-5; CDR3 protein: CASSSTRGETQYF; CDR3 DNA: TGTGCCAGCAGTTCTACAAGGGGAGAGACCCAGTACTTC